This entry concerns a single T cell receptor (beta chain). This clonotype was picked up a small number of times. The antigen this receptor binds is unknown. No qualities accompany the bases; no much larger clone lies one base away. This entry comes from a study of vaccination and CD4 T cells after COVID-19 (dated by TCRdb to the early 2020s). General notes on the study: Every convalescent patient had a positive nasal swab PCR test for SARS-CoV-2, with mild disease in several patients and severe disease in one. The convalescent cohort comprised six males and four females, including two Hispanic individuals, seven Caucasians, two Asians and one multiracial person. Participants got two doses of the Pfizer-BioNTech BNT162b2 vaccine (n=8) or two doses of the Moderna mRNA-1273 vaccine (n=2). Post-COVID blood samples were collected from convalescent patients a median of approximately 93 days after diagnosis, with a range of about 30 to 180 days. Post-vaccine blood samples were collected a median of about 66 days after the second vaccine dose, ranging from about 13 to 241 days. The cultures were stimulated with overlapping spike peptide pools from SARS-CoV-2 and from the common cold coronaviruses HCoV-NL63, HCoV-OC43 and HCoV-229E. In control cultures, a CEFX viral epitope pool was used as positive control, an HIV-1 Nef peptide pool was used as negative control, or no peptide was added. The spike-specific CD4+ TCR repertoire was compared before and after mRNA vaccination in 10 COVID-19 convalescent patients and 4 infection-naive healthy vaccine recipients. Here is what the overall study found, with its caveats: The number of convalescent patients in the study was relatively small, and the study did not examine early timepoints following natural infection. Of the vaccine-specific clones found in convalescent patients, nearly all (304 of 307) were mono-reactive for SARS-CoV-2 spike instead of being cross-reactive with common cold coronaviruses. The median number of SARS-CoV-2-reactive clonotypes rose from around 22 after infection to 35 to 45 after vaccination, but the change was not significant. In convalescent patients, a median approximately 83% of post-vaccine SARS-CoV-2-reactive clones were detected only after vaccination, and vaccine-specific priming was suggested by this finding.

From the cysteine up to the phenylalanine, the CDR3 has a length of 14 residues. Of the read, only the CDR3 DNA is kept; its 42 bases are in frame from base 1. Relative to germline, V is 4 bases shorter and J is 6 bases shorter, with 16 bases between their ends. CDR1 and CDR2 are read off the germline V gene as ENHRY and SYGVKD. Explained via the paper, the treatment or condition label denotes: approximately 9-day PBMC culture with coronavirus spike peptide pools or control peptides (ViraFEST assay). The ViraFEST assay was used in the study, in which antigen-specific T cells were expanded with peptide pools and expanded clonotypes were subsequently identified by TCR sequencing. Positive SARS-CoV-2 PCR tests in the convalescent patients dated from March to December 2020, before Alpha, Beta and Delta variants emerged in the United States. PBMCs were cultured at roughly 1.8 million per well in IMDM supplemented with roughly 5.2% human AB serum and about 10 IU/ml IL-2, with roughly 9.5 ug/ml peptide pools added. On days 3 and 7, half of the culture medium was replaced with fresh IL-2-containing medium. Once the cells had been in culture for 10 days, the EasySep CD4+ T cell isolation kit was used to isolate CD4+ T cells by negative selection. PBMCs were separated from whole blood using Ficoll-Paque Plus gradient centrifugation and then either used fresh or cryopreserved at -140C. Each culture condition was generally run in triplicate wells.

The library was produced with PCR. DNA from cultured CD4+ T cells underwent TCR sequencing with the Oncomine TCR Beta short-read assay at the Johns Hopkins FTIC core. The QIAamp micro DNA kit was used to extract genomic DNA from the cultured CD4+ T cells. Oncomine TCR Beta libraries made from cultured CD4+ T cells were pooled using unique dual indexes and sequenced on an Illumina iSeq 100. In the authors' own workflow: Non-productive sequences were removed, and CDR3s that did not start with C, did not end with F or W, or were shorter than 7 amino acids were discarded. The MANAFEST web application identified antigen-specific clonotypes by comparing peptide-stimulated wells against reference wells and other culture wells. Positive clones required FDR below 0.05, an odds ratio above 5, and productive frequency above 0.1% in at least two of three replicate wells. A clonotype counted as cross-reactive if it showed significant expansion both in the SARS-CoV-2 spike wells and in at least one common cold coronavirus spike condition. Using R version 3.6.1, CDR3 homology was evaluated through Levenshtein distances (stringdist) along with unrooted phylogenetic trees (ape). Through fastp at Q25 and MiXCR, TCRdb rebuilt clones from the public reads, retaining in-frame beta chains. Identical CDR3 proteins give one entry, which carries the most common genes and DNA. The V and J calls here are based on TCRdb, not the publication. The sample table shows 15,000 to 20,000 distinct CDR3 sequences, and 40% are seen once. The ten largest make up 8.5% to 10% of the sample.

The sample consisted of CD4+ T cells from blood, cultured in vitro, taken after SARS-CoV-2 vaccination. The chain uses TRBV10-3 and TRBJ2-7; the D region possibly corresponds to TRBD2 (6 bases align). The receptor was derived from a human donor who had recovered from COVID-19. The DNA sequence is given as TGTGCCATCAGTGGTGGGAGGCCCTCCGGCGAGCAGTACTTC. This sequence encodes CAISGGRPSGEQYF.